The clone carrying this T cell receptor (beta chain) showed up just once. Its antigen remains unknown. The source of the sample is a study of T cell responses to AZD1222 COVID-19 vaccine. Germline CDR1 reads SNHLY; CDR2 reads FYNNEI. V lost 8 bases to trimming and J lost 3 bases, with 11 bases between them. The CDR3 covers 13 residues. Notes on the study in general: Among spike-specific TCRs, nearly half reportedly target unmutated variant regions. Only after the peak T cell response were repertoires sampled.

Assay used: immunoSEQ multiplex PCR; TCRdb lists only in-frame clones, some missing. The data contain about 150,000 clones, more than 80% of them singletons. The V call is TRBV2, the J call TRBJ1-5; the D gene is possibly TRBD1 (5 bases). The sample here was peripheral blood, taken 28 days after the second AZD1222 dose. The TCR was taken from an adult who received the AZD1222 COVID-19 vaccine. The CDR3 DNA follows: TGTGCCAGCGCGGGGGGATACAATCAGCCCCAGCATTTT. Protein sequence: CASAGGYNQPQHF.